The text below deals with one T cell receptor (beta chain). This CDR3 has 16 residues. CDR1 and CDR2 (germline): LNHDA, SQIVND (reference sequence). Trimming cost V 5 bases and J 4 bases; bases outside gene matches: 6. Original analysis: Reference gene primer amplification in the assay estimated nucleated cell counts. The repertoire was sequenced with immunoSEQ multiplex PCR; TCRdb's copy has only in-frame clones and lacks some. Clonal size and the V and J genes are those of that table, whereas D and trimming came from the DNA. Among 53,000 or so clones, approximately 80% were seen once, and the ten largest hold around 43%. The entry originates in a study of blood T cell repertoires in COVID-19. Study-level background: Acute-phase and convalescent COVID-19 samples originated in the United States, Italy and Spain.

The chain is built from TRBV19 and TRBJ2-5; 14 positions agree with TRBD2. The receptor was derived from an older man with active or convalescent COVID-19. The sequenced sample was peripheral blood. The CDR3 DNA reads as TGTGCCAGTAGTCCCGGGACTAGCGGGAGAGCAGAGACCCAGTACTTC. It translates to CASSPGTSGRAETQYF.